The present TCR beta chain was sequenced within a study of shared clonotypes between healthy human individuals. Profiled with immunoSEQ multiplex PCR; TCRdb holds only in-frame clones, not every one. This table holds 500,000 to 650,000 clones, about 80% found once. Trimming took off 5 bases at V and 0 bases at J, with 11 bases between the two ends. This CDR3 is built from 15 residues. Germline loops: CDR1 LNHDA, CDR2 SQIVND (reference sequence). The table lists this clone with a few counts. The sample comprised PBMCs. The clonotype comes from a middle-aged woman in good health. Some clones in this sample may be carry-over from other donors' samples. This chain uses TRBV19 with TRBJ1-5; the D gene is possibly TRBD1 (6 bases). CDR3 nucleotide sequence: TGTGCCAGTAGTGGGGGGGCTAATAGCAATCAGCCCCAGCATTTT. This translates into CASSGGANSNQPQHF.